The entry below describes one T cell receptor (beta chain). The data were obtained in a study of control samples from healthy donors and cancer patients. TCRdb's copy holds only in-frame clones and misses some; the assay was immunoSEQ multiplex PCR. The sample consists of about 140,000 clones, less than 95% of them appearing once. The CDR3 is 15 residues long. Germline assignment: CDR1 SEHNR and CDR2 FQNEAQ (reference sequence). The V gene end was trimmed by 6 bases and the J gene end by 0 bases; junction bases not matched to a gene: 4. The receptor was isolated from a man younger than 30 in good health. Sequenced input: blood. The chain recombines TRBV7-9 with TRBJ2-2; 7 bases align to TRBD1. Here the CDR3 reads CASSFGTANTGELFF. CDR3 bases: TGTGCCAGCAGTTTTGGGACAGCGAACACCGGGGAGCTGTTTTTT. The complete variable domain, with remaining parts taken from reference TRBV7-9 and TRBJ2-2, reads DTGVSQNPRHKITKRGQNVTFRCDPISEHNRLYWYRQTLGQGPEFLTYFQNEAQLEKSRLLSDRFSAERPKGSFSTLEIQRTEQGDSAMYLCASSFGTANTGELFFGEGSRLTVL.